Listed below are T cell receptor beta chains from one sample, sequenced in a study of regulatory T cells in long-lasting Graves disease. TCRdb itself ran the multiplex PCR reads through MiXCR, one entry per CDR3 protein. The data show hundreds of thousands of distinct CDR3 sequences, more than 15% seen once. These data also formed part of another study, on T cells in Graves' hyperthyroidism and ophthalmopathy.

The sequencing used peripheral blood mononuclear cells (PBMCs), collected at new diagnosis, from a patient treated with antithyroid drugs. The receptors shown here come from a woman aged 35-60 years with Graves disease. CDR3s include the opening cysteine and the closing phenylalanine or tryptophan. D genes are given only for firm matches. Size tells how often a clone was seen (once, few, many) or the class of an expanded clone, and some rows leave it out.

j_call,d_call,clone_size,v_call,cdr3_nt,cdr3_aa
TRBJ2-2,NA,few,TRBV6-2/TRBV6-3,TGTGCCAGCAGTTACTCGAACAGGCGCCTAAGCACCGGGGAGCTGTTTTTT,CASSYSNRRLSTGELFF
TRBJ1-1,NA,many,TRBV6-1,TGTGCCAGCAGTGGCAACAGGGAGTACACTGAAGCTTTCTTT,CASSGNREYTEAFF
TRBJ2-2,TRBD2,NA,TRBV3-1,TGTGCCAGCAGCCAAAATGGGCTAGCGGGGGCCGGGGAGCTGTTTTTT,CASSQNGLAGAGELFF
TRBJ2-3,NA,NA,TRBV3-1,TGTGCCAGCAGCCAAGATGTAGCGTTATTCACAGATACGCAGTATTTT,CASSQDVALFTDTQYF
TRBJ2-2,NA,once,TRBV4-1,TGCGCCAGCAGCCATCAAAACAGGGACACCGGGGAGCTGTTTTTT,CASSHQNRDTGELFF
TRBJ2-5,NA,many,TRBV2,TGTGCCAGCAGGCCCGGGGGTGCTGAGACCCAGTACTTC,CASRPGGAETQYF
TRBJ2-2,NA,few,TRBV7-3,TGTGCCAGCAGCTTTGGGGGCAGGGGCTTCGGGGAGCTGTTTTTT,CASSFGGRGFGELFF
TRBJ2-1,TRBD2,NA,TRBV7-9,TGTGCCAGCAGCCTACCGACTAGCGGGAGAGGTGAGCAGTTCTTC,CASSLPTSGRGEQFF
TRBJ2-5,TRBD1,many,TRBV29-1,TGCAGCGTCGTAGGACAGGGGAAAGAGACCCAGTACTTC,CSVVGQGKETQYF
TRBJ2-5,NA,few,TRBV4-1,TGCGCCAGCAGCGAAAGGACGGAAGAGACCCAGTACTTC,CASSERTEETQYF
TRBJ1-1,NA,few,TRBV2,TGCGCCAGCAGCCGGGGTAGGGAAACCACTGAAGCTTTCTTT,CASSRGRETTEAFF
TRBJ1-5,NA,many,TRBV6-1,TGTGCCAGCAGTGAAGGCGGGGGACCCCAGCATTTT,CASSEGGGPQHF
TRBJ2-1,TRBD2,many,TRBV12-3/TRBV12-4,TGTGCCAGCAGTTCCCACGGACTAGCGGGGACATACAATGAGCAGTTCTTC,CASSSHGLAGTYNEQFF
TRBJ1-6,NA,few,TRBV7-9,TGTGCCACCGTGGGGGACGGGAATTCACCCCTCCACTTT,CATVGDGNSPLHF
TRBJ2-7,TRBD1,many,TRBV30,TGTGCCTGGAGCCCCGGGACAGGGGGGTACGAGCAGTACTTC,CAWSPGTGGYEQYF
TRBJ2-7,TRBD1,NA,TRBV6-2/TRBV6-3,TGTGCCAGCAGCCCCGAATGGACAGGGAAAGTAAGCGAGCAGTACTTC,CASSPEWTGKVSEQYF
TRBJ1-5,NA,many,TRBV6-1,TGTGCCAGCAGTGAACTCCCGGGAGGGGGGTTGCAGCCCCAGCATTTT,CASSELPGGGLQPQHF
TRBJ2-5,TRBD2,NA,TRBV10-3,TGTGCCATCAGTTTAGCGGGAAACCAAGAGACCCAGTACTTC,CAISLAGNQETQYF
TRBJ2-1,NA,many,TRBV5-1,TGCGCCAGCAGCTTGGATTCGACAGTTAACAATGAGCAGTTCTTC,CASSLDSTVNNEQFF
TRBJ2-3,TRBD2,NA,TRBV6-4,TGTGCCAGCAGTGAGGGGACTAGCGGGGATGATACGCAGTATTTT,CASSEGTSGDDTQYF
TRBJ2-7,TRBD1,NA,TRBV11-2,TGTGCCAGCAGCTCCATGACAGGGTCCTGGGGGGAGCAGTACTTC,CASSSMTGSWGEQYF
TRBJ2-3,NA,many,TRBV2,TGTGCCAGCAGGACAGGCCTTCACCCCACAGATACGCAGTATTTT,CASRTGLHPTDTQYF
TRBJ1-2,NA,many,TRBV6-1,TGTGCCAGCAGGAGGGACCCTACGGGGTATGGCTACACCTTC,CASRRDPTGYGYTF
TRBJ2-3,NA,many,TRBV5-1,TGTGCCAGCAGCTTGGGTCAGGGTTACACAGATACGCAGTATTTT,CASSLGQGYTDTQYF
TRBJ1-1,NA,few,TRBV12-5,TGTGCTAGTGGTTTATCCAGGGGGAACACTGAAGCTTTCTTT,CASGLSRGNTEAFF
TRBJ2-1,NA,many,TRBV5-1,TGCGCCAGCAGCTTGAGGGGACTCCAACAAAGCTACAATGAGCAGTTCTTC,CASSLRGLQQSYNEQFF
TRBJ2-2,NA,many,TRBV5-1,TGCGCCAGCAGCTTACCGGGACACACCGGGGAGCTGTTTTTT,CASSLPGHTGELFF
TRBJ2-2,NA,few,TRBV7-3,TGTGCCAGCAGCCGGGCCGCGAGTATCACCGGGGAGCTGTTTTTT,CASSRAASITGELFF
TRBJ2-2,NA,few,TRBV7-7,TGTGCTAGCAGCTTAAGCACAGGGTCCGGGGAGCTGTTTTTT,CASSLSTGSGELFF
TRBJ2-3,NA,few,TRBV19,TGTGCCAGTAGTACAGGCCTCGTAGACACAGATACGCAGTATTTT,CASSTGLVDTDTQYF
TRBJ1-3,TRBD1,NA,TRBV19,TGTGCCAGTAGGGGGGACAGCCTCAAAAACTCTGGAAACACCATATATTTT,CASRGDSLKNSGNTIYF
TRBJ2-3,TRBD2,NA,TRBV4-1,TGCGCCAGCAGCCAGGGCGCCTTAGCGGGGGGTAGCACAGATACGCAGTATTTT,CASSQGALAGGSTDTQYF